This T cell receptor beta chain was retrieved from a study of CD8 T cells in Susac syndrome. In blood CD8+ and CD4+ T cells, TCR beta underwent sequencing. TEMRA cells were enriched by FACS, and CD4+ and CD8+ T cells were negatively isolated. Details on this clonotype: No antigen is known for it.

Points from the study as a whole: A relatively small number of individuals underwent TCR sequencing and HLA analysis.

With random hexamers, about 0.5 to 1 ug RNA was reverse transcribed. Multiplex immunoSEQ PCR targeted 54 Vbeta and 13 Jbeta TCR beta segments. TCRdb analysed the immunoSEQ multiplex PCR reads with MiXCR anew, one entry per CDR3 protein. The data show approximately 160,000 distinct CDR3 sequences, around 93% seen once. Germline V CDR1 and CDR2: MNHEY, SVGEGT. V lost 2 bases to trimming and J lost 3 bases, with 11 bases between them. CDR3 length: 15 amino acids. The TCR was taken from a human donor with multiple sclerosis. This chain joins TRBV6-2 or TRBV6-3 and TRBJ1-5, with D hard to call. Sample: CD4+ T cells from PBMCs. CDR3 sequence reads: CASSYLVGLNQPQHF. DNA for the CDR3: TGTGCCAGCAGTTACCTCGTCGGGCTCAATCAGCCCCAGCATTTT.